This TCR beta chain was obtained from a study of response to subunit inactivated influenza vaccine. Findings and limits, study-wide: After each seasonal influenza vaccination, few new T cells are recruited, the authors suggested.

This clonotype was seen ten or more times. The antigen is unknown. TCRdb used MiXCR to reprocess the RT-PCR reads, holding one entry per CDR3 protein. The table has about 650,000 distinct CDR3 sequences, more than 15% seen once. The CDR3 contains 16 residues. J lost 2 bases, V lost 0 bases, and 3 bases had no gene match. From germline, CDR1 is SGHRS and CDR2 YFSETQ. The sample here was PBMCs from blood, taken 12 days after vaccination. This sequence originates from a man aged 45 to 65 who received an inactivated influenza vaccine. The chain employs TRBV5-1 and TRBJ2-3, with TRBD2 matching over 10 bases. The chain's CDR3 is CASSLALAGDTDTQYF. CDR3 DNA: TGCGCCAGCAGCTTGGCTCTAGCGGGGGACACAGATACGCAGTATTTT.